What follows are 17 T cell receptor beta chains derived from one specimen sequenced in a study of vaccination and CD4 T cells after COVID-19. The study sequenced cultured CD4+ T cell DNA using the Oncomine TCR Beta short-read assay. MiXCR, run by TCRdb on the PCR reads, gives a single entry per CDR3 protein. The data show about 6,300 distinct CDR3 sequences, with 65% to 70% seen just once and approximately 45% held by the top ten. Described treatment: approximately nine-day PBMC culture with coronavirus spike peptide pools or control peptides (ViraFEST assay). These TCRs' antigens remain unknown. The specimen sequenced was CD4+ T cells from blood, cultured in vitro. These receptors all come from a human donor who had recovered from COVID-19.

The rearrangement links TRBV7-9 to TRBJ2-7; 7 bases align to TRBD2. This CDR3 spans 16 amino acids. Germline CDR1 SEHNR, CDR2 FQNEAQ (reference sequence). J gave up 2 bases and V 1 base, and 8 bases lay outside the gene matches. CDR3 protein: CASSLVLTGGTYEQYF. The CDR3 DNA is TGTGCCAGCAGCTTAGTGCTAACGGGGGGAACCTACGAGCAGTACTTC. The full variable domain, rest sourced from reference TRBV7-9 and TRBJ2-7, is DTGVSQNPRHKITKRGQNVTFRCDPISEHNRLYWYRQTLGQGPEFLTYFQNEAQLEKSRLLSDRFSAERPKGSFSTLEIQRTEQGDSAMYLCASSLVLTGGTYEQYFGPGTRLTVT.

The V gene is TRBV6-4, the J gene TRBJ1-6; TRBD1 agrees at 9 bases. V shed 3 bases, J shed 9 bases, and the junction held 3 bases outside the gene matches. CDR1 and CDR2 (germline): MRHNA, SNTAGT. The CDR3 extends over 14 amino acids. This CDR3 is CASSEQGAGSPLHF. In nucleotides, the CDR3 is TGTGCCAGCAGTGAACAGGGGGCAGGTTCACCCCTCCACTTT.

The rearrangement links TRBV7-2 to TRBJ1-1, with no clear D. This CDR3 spans 13 amino acids. Trimming took off 5 bases at V and 0 bases at J, with 7 bases between the two ends. Germline V CDR1 and CDR2: SGHTA, FQGNSA. The DNA of the CDR3 is TGTGCCAGCAGCCCACAATTGAACACTGAAGCTTTCTTT. This encodes CASSPQLNTEAFF.

J is TRBJ1-1 and V is TRBV20-1; TRBD1 agrees at 9 bases. This CDR3 has 13 residues. Per the germline V gene, CDR1 is DFQATT and CDR2 is SNEGSKA (reference sequence). The trim removed 7 bases at V and 7 bases at J, leaving 10 bases unmatched. The CDR3 DNA reads as TGCAGTGGTACACAGGGGGCTGGGAGTGAAGCTTTCTTT. Residues: CSGTQGAGSEAFF.

Of note for this clonotype: Given a much more abundant clone one base away, this may be a read error. V and J are TRBV7-2 and TRBJ2-5; no definite D call. CDR3 length equals 13 residues. Germline V CDR1 and CDR2: SGHTA, FQGNSA. This CDR3 is CASSVGIQETQHF. CDR3 in DNA: TGTGCCAGCTCCGTGGGTATCCAAGAGACCCAGCACTTC.

The chain links TRBV6-2 or TRBV6-3 to TRBJ1-1; TRBD1 agrees at 7 bases. Trimming took 5 bases from V and 8 from J; bases not matched to a gene: 5. This CDR3 contains 12 residues. CDR1 and CDR2 from the germline V gene are MNHEY and SVGEGT. The DNA for the CDR3 is TGTGCCAGCAGTAGACAGGGAGGAGAAGCTTTCTTT. This gives the protein CASSRQGGEAFF.

V and J are TRBV6-1 and TRBJ1-6; D ambiguous. Germline-derived CDR1 and CDR2 are MNHNS and SASEGT. This CDR3 is built from 13 residues. Trimming took off 3 bases at V and 9 bases at J, with 9 bases between the two ends. The CDR3 here is CASSDRQRSPLHF. In DNA, the CDR3 is TGTGCCAGCAGTGATCGGCAGCGTTCACCCCTCCACTTT.

This clonotype was seen a few times. The rearrangement uses TRBV2 and TRBJ1-6; D call uncertain. Germline CDR1 is SNHLY and CDR2 is FYNNEI. V lost 0 bases, J lost 10 bases, and 22 bases lay in between. There are 18 residues in the CDR3. In DNA form, the CDR3 reads TGTGCCAGCAGTGAAGCTTCTCCCCCCGGACTGATGGACTCACCCCTCCACTTT. This codes for CASSEASPPGLMDSPLHF.

The V and J genes are TRBV7-9 and TRBJ1-6; D gene uncertain. Germline CDR1 reads SEHNR; CDR2 reads FQNEAQ (reference sequence). The CDR3 spans 13 residues. Between the trimmed V and J ends, which lost 2 bases and 7 bases, there was a span of 6 bases. CDR3 DNA: TGTGCCAGCAGCTTATTTGAGAATTCACCCCTCCACTTT. Amino acid sequence: CASSLFENSPLHF.

The V call is TRBV6-5, the J call TRBJ1-6; D uncertain. V was shortened by 0 bases and J by 14 bases, with 14 bases between the two germline ends. Germline values: CDR1 MNHEY, CDR2 SVGAGI. This CDR3 is built from 14 residues. The CDR3 nucleotides read TGTGCCAGCAGTTACTCGAGTATCCCCGGGGCCCTCCACTTT. It codes for CASSYSSIPGALHF.

The chain links TRBV20-1 to TRBJ1-2; unclear D gene. In germline, CDR1 is DFQATT, CDR2 SNEGSKA (reference sequence). The CDR3 contains 14 residues. V gave up 1 base and J gave up 5 bases, with 14 bases separating them. The CDR3 sequence is CSARGGARLYGYTF. CDR3 sequence (DNA): TGCAGTGCTAGAGGAGGCGCCAGACTGTATGGCTACACCTTC.

The chain links TRBV7-9 to TRBJ2-7; no reliable D call. V shed 1 base and J shed 7 bases, with 8 bases lying between them. CDR1 is SEHNR and CDR2 is FQNEAQ in the germline V gene (reference sequence). The CDR3 has 12 residues. In DNA form, the CDR3 reads TGTGCCAGCAGCTTAGGGTCTGAAGAGCAGTACTTC. Its protein is CASSLGSEEQYF.

This chain links TRBV6-1 with TRBJ2-5; D not certain. The CDR3 contains 17 residues. Germline CDR1 MNHNS, CDR2 SASEGT. The V and J ends lost 7 bases and 1 base respectively, with 22 bases between them. For the CDR3, the DNA is TGTGCCAGCAAGGAGACCAATAGTCCAAACTTCCAAGAGACCCAGTACTTC. Translated: CASKETNSPNFQETQYF.

The chain recombines TRBV11-3 with TRBJ1-2; 7 bases are shared with TRBD1. Germline lookup yields CDR1 SGHNT and CDR2 YENEEA. This CDR3 is 17 amino acids long. V lost 5 bases and J lost 1; bases outside the gene matches: 13. This CDR3 is CASSPRGAGQDNYGYTF. CDR3 DNA sequence: TGTGCCAGCAGCCCCAGGGGGGCGGGCCAGGATAACTATGGCTACACCTTC.

This clonotype was seen a handful of times. The chain employs TRBV20-1 and TRBJ1-5; 10 positions agree with TRBD1. Germline values: CDR1 DFQATT, CDR2 SNEGSKA (reference sequence). The V gene end was trimmed by 1 base and the J gene end by 6 bases; junction bases not matched to a gene: 9. The CDR3 covers 16 residues. The CDR3 is CSARVAGQGVFQPQHF. DNA for the CDR3: TGCAGTGCTAGAGTGGCCGGACAGGGGGTTTTTCAGCCCCAGCATTTT.

The rearrangement uses TRBV19 and TRBJ1-2; 10 bases agree with TRBD1. Germline V gene sequence: CDR1 LNHDA, CDR2 SQIVND (reference sequence). The length of the CDR3 is 15 residues. J was trimmed by 2 bases and V by 4 bases; bases with no gene match: 4. The CDR3 reads CASSRQGARNYGYTF. In nucleotides, the CDR3 is TGTGCCAGTAGTAGACAGGGGGCGCGGAACTATGGCTACACCTTC.

The rearrangement links TRBV7-8 to TRBJ1-2, with D hard to call. The CDR3 has 17 residues. V lost 7 bases and J 2 bases, leaving 23 bases between the germline ends. CDR1 is SGHVS and CDR2 is FQNEAQ in the germline V gene. CDR3 sequence (DNA): TGTGCCAGCACCCTCGTCCCAGACAATTACGGGAACTATGGCTACACCTTC. Translated, it gives CASTLVPDNYGNYGYTF.